This T cell receptor (beta chain) appears in the sequencing data of a study of blood T cell repertoires in COVID-19. Study at large: COVID-19 samples from acute and convalescent phases originated in the United States, Italy and Spain. PBMCs, B-cell-depleted T cells, or T cells provided the cDNA or gDNA that made up the material.

Ten or more counts support this clone. This CDR3 has 15 residues. Germline V lookup: CDR1 MNHEY, CDR2 SVGAGI. V was cut by 3 bases and J by 3 bases, with 12 bases left in between. Original analysis: Scientists estimated how many nucleated cells there were by amplifying reference gene primers. Some clones are missing from TCRdb's copy, which holds only in-frame ones; the method was immunoSEQ multiplex PCR. The DNA gave D and trimming, while V, J and clone size come from that table. The sample comprises about 110,000 clones, 65% to 90% of which are singletons, and roughly 37% rests with the top ten. Sample: peripheral blood. The source is a man aged 80 or over with acute or convalescent COVID-19. The V call is TRBV6-5, the J call TRBJ2-1; D gene unclear. The CDR3: CASSYSVASYNEQFF. DNA of the CDR3: TGTGCCAGCAGTTATTCAGTCGCCAGCTACAATGAGCAGTTCTTC.